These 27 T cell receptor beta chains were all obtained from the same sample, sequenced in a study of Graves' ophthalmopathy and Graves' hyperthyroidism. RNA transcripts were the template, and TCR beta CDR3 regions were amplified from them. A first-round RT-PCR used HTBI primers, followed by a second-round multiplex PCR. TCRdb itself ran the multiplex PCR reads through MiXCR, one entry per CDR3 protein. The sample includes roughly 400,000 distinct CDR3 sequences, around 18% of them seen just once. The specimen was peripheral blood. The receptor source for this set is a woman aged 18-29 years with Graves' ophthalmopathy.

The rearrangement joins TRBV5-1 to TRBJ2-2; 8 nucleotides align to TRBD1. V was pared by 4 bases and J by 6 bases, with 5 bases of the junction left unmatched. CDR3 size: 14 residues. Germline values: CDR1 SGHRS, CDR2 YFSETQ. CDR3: CASSVDRVAGELFF. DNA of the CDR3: TGCGCCAGCAGCGTGGACAGGGTGGCCGGGGAGCTGTTTTTT.

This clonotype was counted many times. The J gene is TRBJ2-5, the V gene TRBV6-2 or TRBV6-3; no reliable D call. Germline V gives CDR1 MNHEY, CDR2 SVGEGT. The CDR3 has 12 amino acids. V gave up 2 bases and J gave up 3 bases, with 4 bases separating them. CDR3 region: CASSYLEETQYF. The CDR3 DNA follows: TGTGCCAGCAGTTACCTGGAAGAGACCCAGTACTTC.

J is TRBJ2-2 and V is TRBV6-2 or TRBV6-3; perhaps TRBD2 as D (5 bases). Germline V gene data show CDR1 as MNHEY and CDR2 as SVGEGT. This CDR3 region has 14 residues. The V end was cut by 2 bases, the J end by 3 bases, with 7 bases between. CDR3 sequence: CASSYGSDTGELFF. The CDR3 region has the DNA TGTGCCAGCAGTTACGGGAGCGACACCGGGGAGCTGTTTTTT.

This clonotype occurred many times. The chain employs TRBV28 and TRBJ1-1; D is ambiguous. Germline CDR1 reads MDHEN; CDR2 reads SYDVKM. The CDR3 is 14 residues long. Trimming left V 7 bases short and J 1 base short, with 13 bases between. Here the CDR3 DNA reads TGTGCCAGCACCGACGGCTTGGCGAACACTGAAGCTTTCTTT. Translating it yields CASTDGLANTEAFF. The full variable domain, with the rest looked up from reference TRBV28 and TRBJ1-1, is DVKVTQSSRYLVKRTGEKVFLECVQDMDHENMFWYRQDPGLGLRLIYFSYDVKMKEKGDIPEGYSVSREKKERFSLILESASTNQTSMYLCASTDGLANTEAFFGQGTRLTVV.

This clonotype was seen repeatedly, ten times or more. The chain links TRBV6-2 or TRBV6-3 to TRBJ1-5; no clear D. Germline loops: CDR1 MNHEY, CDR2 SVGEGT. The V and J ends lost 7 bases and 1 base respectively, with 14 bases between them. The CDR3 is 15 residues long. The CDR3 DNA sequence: TGTGCCAGCACCTCGACCCTAACGAGCAATCAGCCCCAGCATTTT. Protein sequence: CASTSTLTSNQPQHF.

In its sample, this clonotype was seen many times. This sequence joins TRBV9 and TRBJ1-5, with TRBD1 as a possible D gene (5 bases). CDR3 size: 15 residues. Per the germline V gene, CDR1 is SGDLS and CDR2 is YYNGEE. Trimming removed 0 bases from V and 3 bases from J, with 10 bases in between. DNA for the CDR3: TGTGCCAGCAGCGTAGAGGGGATAATCAATCAGCCCCAGCATTTT. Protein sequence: CASSVEGIINQPQHF.

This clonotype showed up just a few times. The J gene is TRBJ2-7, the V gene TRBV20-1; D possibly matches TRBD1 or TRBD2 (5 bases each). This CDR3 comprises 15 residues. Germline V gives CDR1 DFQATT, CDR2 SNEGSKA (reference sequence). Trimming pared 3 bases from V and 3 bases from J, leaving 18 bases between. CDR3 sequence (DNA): TGCAGTGCTAGTGATGCAGGGACCTCCTTCTACGAGCAGTACTTC. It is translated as CSASDAGTSFYEQYF.

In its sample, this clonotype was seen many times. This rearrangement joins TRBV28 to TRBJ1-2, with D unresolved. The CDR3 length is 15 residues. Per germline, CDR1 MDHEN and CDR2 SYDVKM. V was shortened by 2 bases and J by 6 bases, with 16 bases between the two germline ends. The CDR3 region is CASSLGGPAEDGYTF. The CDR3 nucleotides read TGTGCCAGCAGTTTAGGAGGGCCAGCCGAGGATGGCTACACCTTC.

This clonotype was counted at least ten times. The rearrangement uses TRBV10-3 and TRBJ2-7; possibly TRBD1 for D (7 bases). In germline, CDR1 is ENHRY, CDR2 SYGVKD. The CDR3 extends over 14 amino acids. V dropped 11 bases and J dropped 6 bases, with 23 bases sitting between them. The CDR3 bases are TGTGCCCGACGCGGGGACAGCTTCCCAGCCGAGCAGTACTTC. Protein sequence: CARRGDSFPAEQYF.

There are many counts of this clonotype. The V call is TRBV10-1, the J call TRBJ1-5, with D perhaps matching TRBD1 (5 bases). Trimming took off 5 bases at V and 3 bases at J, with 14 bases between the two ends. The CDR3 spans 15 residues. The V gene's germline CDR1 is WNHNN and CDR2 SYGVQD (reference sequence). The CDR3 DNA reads TGCGCCAGCAGTTATGAGGCAGGGCACAATCAGCCCCAGCATTTT. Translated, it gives CASSYEAGHNQPQHF.

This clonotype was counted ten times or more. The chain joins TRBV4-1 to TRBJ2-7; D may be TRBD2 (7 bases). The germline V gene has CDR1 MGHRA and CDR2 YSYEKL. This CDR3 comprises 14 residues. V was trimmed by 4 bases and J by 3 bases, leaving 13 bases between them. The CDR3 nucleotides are TGCGCCAGCAGCCCGGGCGGGGGCCTCTACGAGCAGTACTTC. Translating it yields CASSPGGGLYEQYF.

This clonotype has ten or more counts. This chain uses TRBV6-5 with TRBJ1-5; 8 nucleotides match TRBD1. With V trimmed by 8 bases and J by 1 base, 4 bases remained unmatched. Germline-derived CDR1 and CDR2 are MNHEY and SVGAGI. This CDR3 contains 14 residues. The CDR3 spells CASQGARSNQPQHF. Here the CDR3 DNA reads TGTGCCAGCCAGGGGGCTAGGAGCAATCAGCCCCAGCATTTT.

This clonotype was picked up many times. The CDR3 loop reads CASSHAPRTGHTEAFF. The CDR3 nucleotides are TGTGCCAGCAGCCACGCCCCCAGGACAGGCCACACTGAAGCTTTCTTT. V and J are TRBV11-1 and TRBJ1-1; 7 nucleotides align to TRBD1. CDR3 size: 16 residues. CDR1 and CDR2 (germline): SGHAT, FQDESV (reference sequence). V lost 5 bases, J lost 3 bases, and 12 bases stayed unmatched.

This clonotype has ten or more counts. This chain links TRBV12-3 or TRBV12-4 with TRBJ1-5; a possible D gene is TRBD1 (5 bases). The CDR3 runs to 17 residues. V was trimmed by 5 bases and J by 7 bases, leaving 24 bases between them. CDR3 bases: TGTGCCAGCAGTCGGCCGCAGGGATTCCGGGGAAACCAGCCCCAGCATTTT. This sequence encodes CASSRPQGFRGNQPQHF.

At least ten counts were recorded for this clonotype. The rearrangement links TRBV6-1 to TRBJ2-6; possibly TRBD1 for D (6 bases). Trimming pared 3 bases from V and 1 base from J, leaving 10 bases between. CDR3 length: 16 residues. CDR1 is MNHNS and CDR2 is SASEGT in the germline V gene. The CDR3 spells CASSEADSSGANVLTF. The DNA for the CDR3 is TGTGCCAGCAGTGAGGCGGACAGTTCTGGGGCCAACGTCCTGACTTTC.

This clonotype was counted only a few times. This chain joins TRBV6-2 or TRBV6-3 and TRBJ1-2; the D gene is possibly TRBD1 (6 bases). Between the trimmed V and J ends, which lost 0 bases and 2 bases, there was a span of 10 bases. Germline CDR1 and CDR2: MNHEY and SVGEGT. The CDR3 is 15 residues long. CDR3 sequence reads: CASSYSETGNYGYTF. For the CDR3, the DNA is TGTGCCAGCAGTTACTCAGAAACAGGGAACTATGGCTACACCTTC.

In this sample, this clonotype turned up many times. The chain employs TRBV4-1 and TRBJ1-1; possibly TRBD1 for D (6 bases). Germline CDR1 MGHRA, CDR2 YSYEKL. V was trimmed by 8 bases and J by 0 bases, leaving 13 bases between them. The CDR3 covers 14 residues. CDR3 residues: CASGRTGLNTEAFF. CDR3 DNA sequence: TGCGCCAGCGGTCGAACAGGGCTGAACACTGAAGCTTTCTTT.

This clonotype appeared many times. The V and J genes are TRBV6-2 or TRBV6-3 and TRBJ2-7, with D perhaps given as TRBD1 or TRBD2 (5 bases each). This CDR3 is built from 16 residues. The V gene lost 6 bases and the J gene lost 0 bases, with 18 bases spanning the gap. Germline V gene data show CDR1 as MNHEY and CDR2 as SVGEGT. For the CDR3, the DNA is TGTGCCAGCAGAGCCCTGAGGGCAGGGTCCTCCTACGAGCAGTACTTC. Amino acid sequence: CASRALRAGSSYEQYF.

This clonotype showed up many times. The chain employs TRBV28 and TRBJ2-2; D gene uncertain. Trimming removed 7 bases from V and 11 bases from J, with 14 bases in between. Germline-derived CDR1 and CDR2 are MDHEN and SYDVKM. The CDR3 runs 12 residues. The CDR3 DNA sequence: TGTGCCAGCACCACCGGACCATTTGAGCTGTTTTTT. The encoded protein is CASTTGPFELFF.

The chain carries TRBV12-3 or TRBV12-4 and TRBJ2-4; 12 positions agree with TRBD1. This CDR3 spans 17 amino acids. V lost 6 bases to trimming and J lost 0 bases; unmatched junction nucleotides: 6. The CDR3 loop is CASSGTGGPLAKNIQYF. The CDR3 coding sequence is TGTGCCAGCAGCGGGACAGGGGGCCCTTTAGCCAAAAACATTCAGTACTTC.

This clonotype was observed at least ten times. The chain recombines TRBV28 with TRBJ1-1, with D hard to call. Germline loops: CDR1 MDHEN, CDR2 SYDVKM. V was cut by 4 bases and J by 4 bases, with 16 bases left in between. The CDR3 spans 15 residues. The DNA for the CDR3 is TGTGCCAGCAGTTCTATAGAGAAGGCGAGCACTGAAGCTTTCTTT. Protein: CASSSIEKASTEAFF.

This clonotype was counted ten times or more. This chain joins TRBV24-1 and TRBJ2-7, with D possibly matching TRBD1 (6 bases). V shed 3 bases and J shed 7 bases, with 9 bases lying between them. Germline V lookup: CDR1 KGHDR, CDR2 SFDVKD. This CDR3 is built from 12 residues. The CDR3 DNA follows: TGTGCCACCAGTGATAGGACAGATGAGCAGTACTTC. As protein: CATSDRTDEQYF.

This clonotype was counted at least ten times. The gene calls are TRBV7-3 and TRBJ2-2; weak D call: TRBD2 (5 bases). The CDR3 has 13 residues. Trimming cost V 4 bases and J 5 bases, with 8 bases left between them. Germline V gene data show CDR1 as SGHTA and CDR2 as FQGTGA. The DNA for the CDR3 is TGTGCCAGCAGCTCGGGCGGGACCGGGGAGCTGTTTTTT. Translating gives CASSSGGTGELFF.

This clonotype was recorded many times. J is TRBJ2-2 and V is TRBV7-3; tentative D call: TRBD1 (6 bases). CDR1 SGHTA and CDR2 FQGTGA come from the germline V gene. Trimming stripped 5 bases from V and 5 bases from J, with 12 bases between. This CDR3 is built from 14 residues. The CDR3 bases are TGTGCCAGCAGCCCCCTACAGGGAACCGGGGAGCTGTTTTTT. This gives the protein CASSPLQGTGELFF. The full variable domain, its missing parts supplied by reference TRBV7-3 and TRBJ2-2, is GAGVSQTPSNKVTEKGKYVELRCDPISGHTALYWYRQSLGQGPEFLIYFQGTGAADDSGLPNDRFFAVRPEGSVSTLKIQRTERGDSAVYLCASSPLQGTGELFFGEGSRLTVL.

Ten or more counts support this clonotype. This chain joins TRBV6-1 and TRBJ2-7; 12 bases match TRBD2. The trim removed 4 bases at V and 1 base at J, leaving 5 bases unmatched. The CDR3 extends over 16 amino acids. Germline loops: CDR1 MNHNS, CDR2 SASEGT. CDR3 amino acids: CASSGLAGGWSYEQYF. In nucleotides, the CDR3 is TGTGCCAGCAGTGGGCTAGCGGGAGGGTGGTCCTACGAGCAGTACTTC.

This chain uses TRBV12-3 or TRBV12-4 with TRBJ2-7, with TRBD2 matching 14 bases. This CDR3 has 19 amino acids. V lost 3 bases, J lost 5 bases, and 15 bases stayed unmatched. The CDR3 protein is CASSFWATLTSGRGNEQYF. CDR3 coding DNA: TGTGCCAGCAGTTTCTGGGCGACTCTGACTAGCGGGAGGGGTAACGAGCAGTACTTC.

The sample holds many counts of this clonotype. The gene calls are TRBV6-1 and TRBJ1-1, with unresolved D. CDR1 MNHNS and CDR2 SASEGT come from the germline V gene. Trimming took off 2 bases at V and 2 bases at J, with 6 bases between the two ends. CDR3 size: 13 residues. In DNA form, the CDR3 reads TGTGCCAGCAGTGAAATAGCAAACACTGAAGCTTTCTTT. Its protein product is CASSEIANTEAFF.